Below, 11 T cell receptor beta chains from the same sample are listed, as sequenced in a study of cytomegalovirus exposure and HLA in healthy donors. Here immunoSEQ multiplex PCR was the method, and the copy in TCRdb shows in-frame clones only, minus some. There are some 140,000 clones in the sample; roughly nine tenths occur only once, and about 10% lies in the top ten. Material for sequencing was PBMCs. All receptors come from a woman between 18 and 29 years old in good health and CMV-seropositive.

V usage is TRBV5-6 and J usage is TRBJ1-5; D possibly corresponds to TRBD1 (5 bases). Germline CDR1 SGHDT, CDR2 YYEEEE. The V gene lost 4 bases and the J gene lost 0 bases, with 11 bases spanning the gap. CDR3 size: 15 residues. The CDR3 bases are TGTGCCAGCAGCCTAGCGGGGGATAGCAATCAGCCCCAGCATTTT. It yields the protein CASSLAGDSNQPQHF. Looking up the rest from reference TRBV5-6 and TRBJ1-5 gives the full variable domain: DAGVTQSPTHLIKTRGQQVTLRCSPKSGHDTVSWYQQALGQGPQFIFQYYEEEERQRGNFPDRFSGHQFPNYSSELNVNALLLGDSALYLCASSLAGDSNQPQHFGDGTRLSIL.

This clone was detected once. The CDR3 sequence: CASRRAGVQETQYF. Here the CDR3 DNA reads TGTGCCAGCAGGCGAGCGGGGGTCCAAGAGACCCAGTACTTC. V usage is TRBV7-6 and J usage is TRBJ2-5; 8 bases fit TRBD2. In germline, CDR1 is SGHVS, CDR2 FNYEAQ. V lost 6 bases to trimming and J lost 1 base; unmatched junction nucleotides: 4. This CDR3 has 14 amino acids.

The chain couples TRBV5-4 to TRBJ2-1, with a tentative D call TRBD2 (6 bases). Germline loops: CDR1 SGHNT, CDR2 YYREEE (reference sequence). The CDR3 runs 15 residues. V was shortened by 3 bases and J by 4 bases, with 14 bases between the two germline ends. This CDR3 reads CASSYRARGYNEQFF. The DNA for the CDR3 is TGTGCCAGCAGCTACCGGGCCCGGGGGTACAATGAGCAGTTCTTC. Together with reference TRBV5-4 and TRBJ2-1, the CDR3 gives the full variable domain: ETGVTQSPTHLIKTRGQQVTLRCSSQSGHNTVSWYQQALGQGPQFIFQYYREEENGRGNFPPRFSGLQFPNYSSELNVNALELDDSALYLCASSYRARGYNEQFFGPGTRLTVL.

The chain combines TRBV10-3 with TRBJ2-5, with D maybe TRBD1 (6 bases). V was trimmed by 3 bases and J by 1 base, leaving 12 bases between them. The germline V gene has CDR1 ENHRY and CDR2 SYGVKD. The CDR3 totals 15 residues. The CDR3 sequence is CAISDDRSAQETQYF. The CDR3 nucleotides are TGTGCCATCAGTGATGACAGGTCAGCCCAAGAGACCCAGTACTTC.

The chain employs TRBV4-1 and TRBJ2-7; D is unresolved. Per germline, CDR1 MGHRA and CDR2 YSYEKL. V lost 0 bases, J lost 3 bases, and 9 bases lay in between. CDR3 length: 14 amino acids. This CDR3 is CASSQDFPSYEQYF. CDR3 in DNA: TGCGCCAGCAGCCAAGATTTTCCTAGCTACGAGCAGTACTTC.

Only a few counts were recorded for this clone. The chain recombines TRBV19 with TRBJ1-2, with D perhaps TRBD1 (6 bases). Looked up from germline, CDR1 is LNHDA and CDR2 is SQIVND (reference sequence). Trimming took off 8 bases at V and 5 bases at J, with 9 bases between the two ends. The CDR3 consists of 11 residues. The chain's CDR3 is CASSGQYGYTF. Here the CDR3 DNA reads TGTGCCAGTTCCGGACAGTATGGCTACACCTTC.

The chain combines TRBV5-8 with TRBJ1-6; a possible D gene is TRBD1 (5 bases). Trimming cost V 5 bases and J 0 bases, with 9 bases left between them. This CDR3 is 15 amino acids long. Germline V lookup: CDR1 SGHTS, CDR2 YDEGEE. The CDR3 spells CASSFRGSYNSPLHF. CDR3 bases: TGTGCCAGCAGTTTTAGGGGCTCCTATAATTCACCCCTCCACTTT. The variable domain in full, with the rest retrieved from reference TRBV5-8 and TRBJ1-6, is EAGVTQSPTHLIKTRGQQATLRCSPISGHTSVYWYQQALGLGLQFLLWYDEGEERNRGNFPPRFSGRQFPNYSSELNVNALELEDSALYLCASSFRGSYNSPLHFGNGTRLTVT.

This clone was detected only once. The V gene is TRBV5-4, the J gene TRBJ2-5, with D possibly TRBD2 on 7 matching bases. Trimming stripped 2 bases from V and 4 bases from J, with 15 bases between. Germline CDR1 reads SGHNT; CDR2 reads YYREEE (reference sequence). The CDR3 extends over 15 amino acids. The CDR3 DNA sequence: TGTGCCAGCAGCTTTATTGGGGGGGCCGGAGAGACCCAGTACTTC. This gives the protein CASSFIGGAGETQYF. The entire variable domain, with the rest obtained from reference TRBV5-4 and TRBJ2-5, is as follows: ETGVTQSPTHLIKTRGQQVTLRCSSQSGHNTVSWYQQALGQGPQFIFQYYREEENGRGNFPPRFSGLQFPNYSSELNVNALELDDSALYLCASSFIGGAGETQYFGPGTRLLVL.

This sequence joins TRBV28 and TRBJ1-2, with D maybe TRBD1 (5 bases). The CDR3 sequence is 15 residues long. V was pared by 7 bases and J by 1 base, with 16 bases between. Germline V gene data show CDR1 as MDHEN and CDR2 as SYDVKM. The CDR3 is CASTLQVPRNYGYTF. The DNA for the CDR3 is TGTGCCAGCACCTTACAGGTCCCGCGTAACTATGGCTACACCTTC.

This chain's CDR3 is CASSVVGGLGDTQYF. Here the CDR3 DNA reads TGTGCCAGCAGCGTAGTCGGGGGGTTGGGAGATACGCAGTATTTT. This chain joins TRBV9 and TRBJ2-3; the match to TRBD2 covers 7 bases. The CDR3 is 15 amino acids. The germline V gene has CDR1 SGDLS and CDR2 YYNGEE. The V and J ends lost 0 bases and 5 bases, in that order; junction bases with no gene match: 6.

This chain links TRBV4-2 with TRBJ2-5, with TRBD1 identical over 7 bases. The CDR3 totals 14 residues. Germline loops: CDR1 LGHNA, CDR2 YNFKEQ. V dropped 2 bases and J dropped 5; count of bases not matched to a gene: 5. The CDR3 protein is CASSQSDRSETQYF. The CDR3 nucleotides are TGTGCCAGCAGCCAATCGGACAGGTCGGAGACCCAGTACTTC.